This T cell receptor beta chain was observed in a study of OX40 agonist ivuxolimab in advanced cancers. TCRdb's copy holds only in-frame clones and misses some; the assay was immunoSEQ multiplex PCR. Among some 66,000 clones listed, 77% were seen once. CDR3 length: 16 residues. Germline assignment: CDR1 LNHNV and CDR2 YYDKDF (reference sequence). V lost 2 bases, J lost 5 bases, and 3 bases stayed unmatched. Sequenced material: CD4+ or CD8+ T cells sorted from blood, taken in a trial of the OX40 agonist ivuxolimab. The V call is TRBV15, the J call TRBJ2-4; 13 nucleotides line up with TRBD2. The origin of this receptor is an adult with an advanced solid tumor such as melanoma, head and neck, liver or kidney cancer. CDR3: CATSRQLAGGQNIQYF. The DNA of the CDR3 is TGTGCCACCAGCAGACAACTAGCGGGGGGGCAAAACATTCAGTACTTC.